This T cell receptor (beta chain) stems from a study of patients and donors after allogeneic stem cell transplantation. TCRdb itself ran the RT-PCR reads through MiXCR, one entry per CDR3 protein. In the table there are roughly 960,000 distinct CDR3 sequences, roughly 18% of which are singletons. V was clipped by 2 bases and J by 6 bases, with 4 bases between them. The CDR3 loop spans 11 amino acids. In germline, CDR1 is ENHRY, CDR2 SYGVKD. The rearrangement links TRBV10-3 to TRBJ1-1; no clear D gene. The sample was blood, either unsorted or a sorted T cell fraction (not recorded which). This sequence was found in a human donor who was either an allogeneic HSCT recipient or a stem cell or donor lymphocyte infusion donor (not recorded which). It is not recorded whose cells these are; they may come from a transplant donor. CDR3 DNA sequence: TGTGCCATCAGTGAGATGGCTGAAGCTTTCTTT. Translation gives CAISEMAEAFF.